This T cell receptor (beta chain) originates from a study of blood T cells in healthy people across ages. A sample-barcoded 5' primer and a J-beta primer mix were used in a second PCR of roughly 7 to 12 cycles. TCRdb re-called the 5' RACE reads through MiXCR, storing one row per CDR3 protein. The sample consists of about 1.7 million distinct CDR3 sequences, over 25% of them appearing once. This clonotype was seen at least ten times. V was pared by 2 bases and J by 4 bases, with 8 bases of the junction left unmatched. Germline V gives CDR1 DFQATT, CDR2 SNEGSKA (reference sequence). This CDR3 is 15 amino acids long.

The sequence derives from a young woman in good health. The specimen sequenced was blood. The chain carries TRBV20-1 and TRBJ1-2; 9 bases are shared with TRBD1. This CDR3 is CSARLSSGQGYGYTF. The CDR3 DNA reads as TGCAGTGCTAGACTGAGTTCGGGACAGGGCTATGGCTACACCTTC.